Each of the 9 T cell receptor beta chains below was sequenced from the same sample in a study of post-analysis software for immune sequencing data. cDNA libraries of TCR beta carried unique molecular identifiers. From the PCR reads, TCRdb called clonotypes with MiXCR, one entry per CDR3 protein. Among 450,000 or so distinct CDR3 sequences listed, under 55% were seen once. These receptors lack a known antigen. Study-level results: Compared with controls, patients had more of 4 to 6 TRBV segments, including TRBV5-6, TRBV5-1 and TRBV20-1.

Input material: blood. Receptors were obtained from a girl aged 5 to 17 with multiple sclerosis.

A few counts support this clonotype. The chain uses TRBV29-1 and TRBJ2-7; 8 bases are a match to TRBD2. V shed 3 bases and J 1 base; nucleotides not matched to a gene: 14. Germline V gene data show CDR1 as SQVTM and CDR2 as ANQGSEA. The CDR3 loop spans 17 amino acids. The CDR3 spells CSVEVGGDGRGSYEQYF. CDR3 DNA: TGCAGCGTTGAGGTGGGAGGCGACGGGAGGGGGTCCTACGAGCAGTACTTC.

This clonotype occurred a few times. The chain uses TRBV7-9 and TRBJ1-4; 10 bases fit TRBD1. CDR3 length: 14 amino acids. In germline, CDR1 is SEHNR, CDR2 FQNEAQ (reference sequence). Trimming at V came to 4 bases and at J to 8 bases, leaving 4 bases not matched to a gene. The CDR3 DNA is TGTGCCAGCAGCTCCGCGGGACAGGGGGAAAAACTGTTTTTT. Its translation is CASSSAGQGEKLFF.

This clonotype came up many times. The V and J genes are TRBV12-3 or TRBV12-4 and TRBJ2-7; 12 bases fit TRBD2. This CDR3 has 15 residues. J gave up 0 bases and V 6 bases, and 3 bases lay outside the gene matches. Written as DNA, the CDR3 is TGTGCCAGCAGCTCGACTAGCGGGAGCTCCTACGAGCAGTACTTC. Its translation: CASSSTSGSSYEQYF.

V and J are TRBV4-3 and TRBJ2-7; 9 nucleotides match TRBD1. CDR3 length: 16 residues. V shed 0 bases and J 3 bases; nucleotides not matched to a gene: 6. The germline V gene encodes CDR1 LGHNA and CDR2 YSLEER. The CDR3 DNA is TGCGCCAGCAGCCAAGATCTAGGGACAGGGAACTACGAGCAGTACTTC. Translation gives CASSQDLGTGNYEQYF.

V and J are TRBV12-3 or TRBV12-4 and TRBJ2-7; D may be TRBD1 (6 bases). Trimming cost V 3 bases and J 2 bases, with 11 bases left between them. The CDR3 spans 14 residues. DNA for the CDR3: TGTGCCAGCAGTTTTGACAGGTCAGCCTACGAGCAGTACTTC. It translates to CASSFDRSAYEQYF.

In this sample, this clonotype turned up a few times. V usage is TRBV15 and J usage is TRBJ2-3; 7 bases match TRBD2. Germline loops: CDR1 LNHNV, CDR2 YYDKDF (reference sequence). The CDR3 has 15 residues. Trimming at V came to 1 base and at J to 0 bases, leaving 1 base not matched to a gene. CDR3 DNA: TGTGCCACCAGCAGAGGGGAGGGAAGCACAGATACGCAGTATTTT. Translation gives CATSRGEGSTDTQYF.

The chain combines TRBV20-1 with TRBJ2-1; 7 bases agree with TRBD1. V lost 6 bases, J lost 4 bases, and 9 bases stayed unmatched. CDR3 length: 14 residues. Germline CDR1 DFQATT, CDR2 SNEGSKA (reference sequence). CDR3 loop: CSAQRDRDYNEQFF. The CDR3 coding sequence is TGCAGTGCCCAACGGGACAGAGATTACAATGAGCAGTTCTTC.

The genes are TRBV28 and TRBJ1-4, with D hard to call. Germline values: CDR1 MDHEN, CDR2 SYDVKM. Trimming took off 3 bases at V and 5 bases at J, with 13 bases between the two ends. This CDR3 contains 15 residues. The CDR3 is CASSLSLGPNEKLFF. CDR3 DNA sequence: TGTGCCAGCAGTTTGTCCCTCGGGCCAAATGAAAAACTGTTTTTT.

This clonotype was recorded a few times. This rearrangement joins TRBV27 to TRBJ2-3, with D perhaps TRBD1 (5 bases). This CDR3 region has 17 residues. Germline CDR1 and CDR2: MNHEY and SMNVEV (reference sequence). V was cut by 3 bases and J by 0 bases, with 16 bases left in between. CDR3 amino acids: CASSFRGLGISTDTQYF. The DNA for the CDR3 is TGTGCCAGCAGTTTTAGGGGCTTGGGGATTAGCACAGATACGCAGTATTTT.